This T cell receptor beta chain appears in the sequencing data of a study of blood T cell repertoires in COVID-19. This CDR3 has 16 residues. Losses at the gene ends were 1 base for V and 9 bases for J; bases not matched to a gene: 11. Germline V gene lookup returns CDR1 SGHTA and CDR2 FQGNSA. Generated by immunoSEQ multiplex PCR, the TCRdb table keeps only in-frame clones and is missing some. The table lists around 310,000 clones, around 89% of them singletons. This chain uses TRBV7-2 with TRBJ2-2, with TRBD2 identical over 7 bases. The receptor comes from a woman in her forties or fifties with active or convalescent COVID-19. Specimen: peripheral blood. The CDR3 sequence is CASSLGVGGGYRELFF. In DNA form, the CDR3 reads TGTGCCAGCAGCTTAGGTGTGGGGGGAGGGTACCGGGAGCTGTTTTTT.